This T cell receptor beta chain came from a study of blood T cell repertoires in COVID-19. Overall study: Sites across the United States, Italy and Spain contributed samples from acute and convalescent COVID-19. Sources were T cells, B-cell-depleted T cells, or PBMCs; the material itself was cDNA or gDNA.

During active infection, Seattle patients enrolled and were then monitored through disease. Per the study methods: Estimation of nucleated cell counts relied on the amplification of reference gene primers. The protocol was immunoSEQ multiplex PCR, while the TCRdb copy is restricted to in-frame clones and leaves out a portion. That table is the source of V, J and clone size, and D and trimming were worked out from the DNA. The sample lists about 140,000 clones; 88% were seen once. V dropped 3 bases and J dropped 5; count of bases not matched to a gene: 9. CDR1 WNHNN and CDR2 SYGVQD come from the germline V gene (reference sequence). This CDR3 is 15 amino acids long.

This chain uses TRBV10-1 with TRBJ2-7, with TRBD1 identical over 8 bases. Sequencing input: peripheral blood. The sequence came from a human donor with COVID-19, enrolled during active disease. The donor label of this sample is uncertain. The CDR3 loop reads CASSDIQGVHHEQYF. Written as DNA, the CDR3 is TGCGCCAGCAGTGATATACAGGGGGTCCACCACGAGCAGTACTTC.